The rows below give T cell receptor beta chains drawn from one sample of a study of persistence of HIV-infected CD4 T cells. TCRdb's table, derived via immunoSEQ multiplex PCR, lists solely in-frame clones and lacks some. The data show roughly 45,000 clones, approximately 88% seen once. Their recognized antigens are unknown. The material sequenced was CD4+ T cells sorted from PBMCs after roughly 20-hour stimulation, taken from a patient who received antiretroviral therapy. Receptors originate from an adult man with HIV who was CMV-seropositive. CDR3s include the opening cysteine and the closing phenylalanine or tryptophan. The D gene is left open where the match is weak. The size entry is marked missing in some rows and otherwise reads once, few, many or a size class.

v_call	d_call	j_call	cdr3_length	clone_size	cdr3_nt	cdr3_aa
TRBV2	.	TRBJ1-5	14	.	TGTGCCAGCAGTGACATGGGGGGAAATCAGCCCCAGCATTTT	CASSDMGGNQPQHF
TRBV5-5	.	TRBJ1-1	14	.	TGTGCCAGCAGCCGCGACGGAGTGGCCTTAGAAGCTTTCTTT	CASSRDGVALEAFF
TRBV28	.	TRBJ2-3	14	.	TGTGCCAGCACCCATGGGGGGACCCCTATTACGCAGTATTTT	CASTHGGTPITQYF
TRBV7-2	TRBD2	TRBJ2-7	15	.	TGTGCCAGCAGCTACACTAGCGGGGGTTCCTACGAGCAGTACTTC	CASSYTSGGSYEQYF
TRBV7-6	.	TRBJ1-3	18	.	TGTGCCAGCAGCGGGGGAGTGGGGTTCCGTCCCTCTGGAAACACCATATATTTT	CASSGGVGFRPSGNTIYF
TRBV7-2	.	TRBJ1-3	13	.	TGTGCCAGCAGTATGACAGAAAGAAACACCATATATTTT	CASSMTERNTIYF
TRBV6-1	.	TRBJ1-2	14	.	TGTGCCAGCAGTGAAACAGTGGTTCTAGGGGGCTACACCTTC	CASSETVVLGGYTF
TRBV15	TRBD2	TRBJ2-1	16	.	TGTGCCACCAGCAGAGAAGCGGGGGGCGCCTACAATGAGCAGTTCTTC	CATSREAGGAYNEQFF
TRBV4-1	TRBD2	TRBJ2-3	15	.	TGCGCCAGCAGCCAAGCTAGCGGGGACACAGATACGCAGTATTTT	CASSQASGDTDTQYF
TRBV18	.	TRBJ1-1	14	few	TGTGCCAGCTCCCGCGACTTAGACTTCACTGAAGCTTTCTTT	CASSRDLDFTEAFF